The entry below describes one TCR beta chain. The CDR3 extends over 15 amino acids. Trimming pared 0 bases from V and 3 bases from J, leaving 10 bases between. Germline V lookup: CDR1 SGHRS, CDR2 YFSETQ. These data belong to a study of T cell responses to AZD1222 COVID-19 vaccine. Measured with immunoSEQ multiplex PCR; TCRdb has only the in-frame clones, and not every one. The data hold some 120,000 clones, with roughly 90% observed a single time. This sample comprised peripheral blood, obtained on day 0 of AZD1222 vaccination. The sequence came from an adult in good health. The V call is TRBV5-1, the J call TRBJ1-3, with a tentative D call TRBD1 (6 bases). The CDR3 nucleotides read TGCGCCAGCAGCTTGGCCTCAGGGGTTGGAAACACCATATATTTT. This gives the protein CASSLASGVGNTIYF.